This record covers a single T cell receptor beta chain. The antigen remains undetermined. TCRdb's table, derived via immunoSEQ multiplex PCR, lists solely in-frame clones and lacks some. The sample contains 35,000 to 45,000 clones, just under 75% of which appear only once. This sample stems from a study of radiotherapy plus CTLA-4 blockade in lung cancer. The V end was cut by 5 bases, the J end by 4 bases, with 18 bases between. CDR1 is SGHRS and CDR2 is YFSETQ in the germline V gene. This CDR3 spans 15 amino acids. The study gave focal radiation plus ipilimumab CTLA-4 blockade to patients with chemo-refractory metastatic non-small-cell lung cancer. Study conclusions and caveats: TCR clones from tumors expanded in blood after radiotherapy plus ipilimumab.

The clonotype was recovered from a human donor with non-small cell lung cancer who had stable disease on radiotherapy plus ipilimumab. The source was peripheral blood, collected from a patient treated with radiotherapy plus ipilimumab. This rearrangement joins TRBV5-1 to TRBJ2-5, with D possibly TRBD2 on 5 matching bases. This CDR3 is CASRGNTVGRETQYF. The CDR3 DNA reads TGCGCCAGCAGGGGGAATACAGTGGGGAGAGAGACCCAGTACTTC.